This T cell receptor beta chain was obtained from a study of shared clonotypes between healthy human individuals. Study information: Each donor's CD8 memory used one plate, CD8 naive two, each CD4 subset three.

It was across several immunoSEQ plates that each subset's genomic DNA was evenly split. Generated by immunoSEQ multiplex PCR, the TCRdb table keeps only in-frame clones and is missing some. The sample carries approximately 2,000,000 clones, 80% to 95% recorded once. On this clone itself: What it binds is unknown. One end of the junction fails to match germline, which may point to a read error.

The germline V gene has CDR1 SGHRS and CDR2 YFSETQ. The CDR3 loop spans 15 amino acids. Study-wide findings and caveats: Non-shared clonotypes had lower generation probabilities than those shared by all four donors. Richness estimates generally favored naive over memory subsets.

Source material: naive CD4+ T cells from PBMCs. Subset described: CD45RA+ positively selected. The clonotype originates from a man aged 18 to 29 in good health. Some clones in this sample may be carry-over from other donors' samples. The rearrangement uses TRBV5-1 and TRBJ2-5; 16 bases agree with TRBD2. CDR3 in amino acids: CASSRGTSGGETRYF. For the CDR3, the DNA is TGCGCCAGCAGCCGCGGGACTAGCGGGGGGGAGACCCGGTACTTC.